This T cell receptor (beta chain) was obtained from a study of blood T cell repertoires in COVID-19. Assay: immunoSEQ multiplex PCR; the TCRdb copy retains only in-frame clones and omits some. Among roughly 260,000 clones listed, over 75% were seen once. Membership in each cohort depended on participant-reported clinical history. This clone was seen a few times. The length of the CDR3 is 12 residues. Trimming took 10 bases from V and 4 from J, leaving 13 bases between them. Germline V lookup: CDR1 MDHEN, CDR2 SYDVKM. Sequencing was performed on PBMCs or T cells enriched from blood (not recorded which). The TCR sequence derives from a woman between 45 and 65 years old who had recovered from COVID-19. The rearrangement links TRBV28 to TRBJ1-2, with D maybe TRBD1 (5 bases). CDR3: CATHDRIYGYTF. The CDR3 DNA follows: TGTGCCACGCATGACAGAATCTATGGCTACACCTTC.